Listed below are T cell receptor beta chains from one sample, sequenced in a study of Tregs in tolerant kidney transplant recipients. Some clones are missing from TCRdb's copy, which holds only in-frame ones; the method was immunoSEQ multiplex PCR. Of approximately 82,000 clones in the sample, approximately 94% are singletons; the top ten hold around 1.5%. The sequencing used CD4+ T cells from blood (PBMCs), collected 12 months after the transplant. Every receptor here comes from a human patient who received a combined kidney and bone marrow transplant. Some T cells may be graft donor cells. Each CDR3 is given without its conserved first and last residue.

j_call,cdr3_length,v_call,cdr3_aa
TRBJ1-5,13,TRBV2,ASSVRTFSNQPQH
TRBJ1-2,9,TRBV20-1,SARSGDGYT
TRBJ2-5,13,TRBV15,ATSRGTGTAETQY
TRBJ2-7,15,TRBV2,ASSSYTGGTGGYEQY
TRBJ2-7,10,TRBV10-3,AISDKDYEQY
TRBJ1-1,12,TRBV5-4,ASSLDSQNTEAF
TRBJ2-1,12,TRBV9,ASSGVGARGEQF
TRBJ1-2,13,TRBV18,ASSPLGQGEGGYT
TRBJ2-5,12,TRBV12-2,ASSRQGARETQY
TRBJ2-2,14,TRBV11-3,ASSAVAGGRTGELF
TRBJ1-2,13,TRBV7-2,ASSLLTGINYGYT
TRBJ2-3,12,TRBV10-1,ARRQGLSTDTQY
TRBJ2-1,9,TRBV20-1,SATRDSEQF
TRBJ1-6,13,TRBV5-1,ASSLAQQPYSPLH
TRBJ1-1,12,TRBV7-9,ASSGWGQGTEAF
TRBJ2-7,11,TRBV11-1,ASTSRSSYEQY
TRBJ2-7,13,TRBV7-2,ASSTGLAASYEQY
TRBJ2-3,15,TRBV14,ASSQRIVEGRRDTQY
TRBJ2-7,9,TRBV29-1,SVGAGYEQY
TRBJ1-1,12,TRBV19,ASSTDRANTEAF
TRBJ2-5,13,TRBV5-1,ASSSGLAGDKTQY
TRBJ1-4,10,TRBV10-3,AIRDSREKLF
TRBJ2-4,13,TRBV10-2,ASSAGSLAKNIQY
TRBJ1-5,13,TRBV18,ASSPLRDSGGPQH
TRBJ1-1,13,TRBV4-1,ASSHAKGGNTEAF
TRBJ2-3,15,TRBV11-3,ASSPLMAGGPIDTQY
TRBJ2-7,12,TRBV7-2,ASSPSGSSYEQY
TRBJ1-2,12,TRBV6-5,ASSSTGEGGGYT
TRBJ1-3,13,TRBV7-6,ASSTDRLSGNTIY
TRBJ2-7,15,TRBV11-2,ASSSLVAGIPLYEQY
TRBJ1-2,11,TRBV6-1,ASSPPGVDGYT
TRBJ1-2,11,TRBV7-9,ASSNGQAYGYT
TRBJ1-1,13,TRBV5-5,ASSFTERGNTEAF
TRBJ2-3,14,TRBV15,ATSRDSGSRLDTQY
TRBJ1-1,14,TRBV25-1,ASSERGNRVNTEAF
TRBJ2-7,11,TRBV18,ASSPSGAPGQY
TRBJ2-7,12,TRBV7-2,ASSLTGGEYEQY